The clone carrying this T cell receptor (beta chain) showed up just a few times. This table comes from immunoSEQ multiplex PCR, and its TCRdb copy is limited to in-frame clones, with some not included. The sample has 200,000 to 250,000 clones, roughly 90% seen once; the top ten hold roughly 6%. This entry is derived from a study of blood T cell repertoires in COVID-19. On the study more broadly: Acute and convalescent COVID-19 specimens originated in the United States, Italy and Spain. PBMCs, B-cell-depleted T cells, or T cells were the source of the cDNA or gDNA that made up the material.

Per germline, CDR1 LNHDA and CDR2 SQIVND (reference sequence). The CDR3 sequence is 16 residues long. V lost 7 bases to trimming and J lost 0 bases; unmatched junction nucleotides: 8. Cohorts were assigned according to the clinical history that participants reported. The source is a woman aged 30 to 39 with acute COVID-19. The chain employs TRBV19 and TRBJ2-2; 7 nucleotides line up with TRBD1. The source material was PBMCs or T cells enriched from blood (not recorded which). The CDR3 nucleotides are TGTGCCAGTAATACGGGACAGCCATCGAACACCGGGGAGCTGTTTTTT. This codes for CASNTGQPSNTGELFF.